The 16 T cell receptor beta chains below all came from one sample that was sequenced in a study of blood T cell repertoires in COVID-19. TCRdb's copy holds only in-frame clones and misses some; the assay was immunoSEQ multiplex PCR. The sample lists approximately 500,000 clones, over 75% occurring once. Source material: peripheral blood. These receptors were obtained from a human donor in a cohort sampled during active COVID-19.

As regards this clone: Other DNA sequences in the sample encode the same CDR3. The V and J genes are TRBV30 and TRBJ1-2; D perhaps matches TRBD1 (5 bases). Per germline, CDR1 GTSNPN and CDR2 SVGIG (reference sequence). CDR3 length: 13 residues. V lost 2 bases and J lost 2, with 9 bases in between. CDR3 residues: CAWSIQGNYGYTF. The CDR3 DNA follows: TGTGCCTGGAGTATCCAGGGAAACTATGGCTACACCTTC.

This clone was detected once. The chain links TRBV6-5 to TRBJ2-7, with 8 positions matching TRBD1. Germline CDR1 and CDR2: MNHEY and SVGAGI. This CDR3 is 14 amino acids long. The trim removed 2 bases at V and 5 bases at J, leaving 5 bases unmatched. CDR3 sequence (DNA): TGTGCCAGCAGTTACCCCGCAGGGGGCCACGAGCAGTACTTC. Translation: CASSYPAGGHEQYF.

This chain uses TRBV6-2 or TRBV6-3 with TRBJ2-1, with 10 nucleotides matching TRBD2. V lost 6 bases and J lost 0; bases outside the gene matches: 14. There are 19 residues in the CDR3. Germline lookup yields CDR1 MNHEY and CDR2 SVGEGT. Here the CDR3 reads CASSPLAGGLASSYNEQFF. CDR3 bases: TGTGCCAGCAGCCCCTTAGCGGGAGGCCTCGCTAGCTCCTACAATGAGCAGTTCTTC.

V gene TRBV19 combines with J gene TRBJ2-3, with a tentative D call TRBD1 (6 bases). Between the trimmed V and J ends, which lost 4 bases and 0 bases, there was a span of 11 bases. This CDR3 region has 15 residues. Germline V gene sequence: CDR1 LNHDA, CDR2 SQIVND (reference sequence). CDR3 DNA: TGTGCCAGTAGTACCGGGACACAAAGCACAGATACGCAGTATTTT. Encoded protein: CASSTGTQSTDTQYF.

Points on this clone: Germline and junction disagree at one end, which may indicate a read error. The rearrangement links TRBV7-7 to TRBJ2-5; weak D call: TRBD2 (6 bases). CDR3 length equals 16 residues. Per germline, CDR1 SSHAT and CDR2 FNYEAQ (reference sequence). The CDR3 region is CASSLGGSGFQETQYF. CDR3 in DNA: TGTGCTAGCAGCTTAGGAGGGTCGGGGTTCCAAGAGACCCAGTACTTC.

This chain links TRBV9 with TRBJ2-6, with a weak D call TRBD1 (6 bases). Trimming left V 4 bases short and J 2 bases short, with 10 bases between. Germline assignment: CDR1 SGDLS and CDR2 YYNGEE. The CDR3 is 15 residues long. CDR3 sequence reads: CASSSQGAGANVLTF. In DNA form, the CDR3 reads TGTGCCAGCAGCTCACAGGGTGCTGGGGCCAACGTCCTGACTTTC.

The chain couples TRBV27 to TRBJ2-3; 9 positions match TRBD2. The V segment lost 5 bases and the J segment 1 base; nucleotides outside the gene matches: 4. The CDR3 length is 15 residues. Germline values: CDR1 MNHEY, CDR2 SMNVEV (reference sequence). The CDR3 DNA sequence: TGTGCCAGCAGTCTCATAGCGGGAGGCACAGATACGCAGTATTTT. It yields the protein CASSLIAGGTDTQYF.

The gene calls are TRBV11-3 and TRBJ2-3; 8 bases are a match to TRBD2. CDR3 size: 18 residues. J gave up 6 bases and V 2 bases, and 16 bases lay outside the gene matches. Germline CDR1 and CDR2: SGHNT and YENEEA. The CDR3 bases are TGTGCCAGCAGCTTATCGGATAGCGGGACCTTTGTTGGGGATACGCAGTATTTT. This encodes CASSLSDSGTFVGDTQYF.

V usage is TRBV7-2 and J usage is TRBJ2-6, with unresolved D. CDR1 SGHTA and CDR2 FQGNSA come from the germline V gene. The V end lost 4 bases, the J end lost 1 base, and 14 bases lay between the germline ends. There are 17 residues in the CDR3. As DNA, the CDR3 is TGTGCCAGCAGCTATAAATTAGTCGGGTCTGGGGCCAACGTCCTGACTTTC. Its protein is CASSYKLVGSGANVLTF.

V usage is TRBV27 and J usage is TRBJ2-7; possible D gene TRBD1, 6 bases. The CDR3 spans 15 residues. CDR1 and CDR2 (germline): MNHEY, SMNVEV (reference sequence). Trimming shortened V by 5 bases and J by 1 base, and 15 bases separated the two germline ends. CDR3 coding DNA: TGTGCCAGCAGTGCCAGGACAGACATTTCCTACGAGCAGTACTTC. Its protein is CASSARTDISYEQYF.

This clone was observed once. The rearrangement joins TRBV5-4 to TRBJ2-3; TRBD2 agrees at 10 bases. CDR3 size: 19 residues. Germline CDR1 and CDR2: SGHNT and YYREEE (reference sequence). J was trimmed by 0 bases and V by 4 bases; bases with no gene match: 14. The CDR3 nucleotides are TGTGCCAGCAGCACCCCTCGGCCTAGCGGGAGAGTCAGCACAGATACGCAGTATTTT. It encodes CASSTPRPSGRVSTDTQYF.

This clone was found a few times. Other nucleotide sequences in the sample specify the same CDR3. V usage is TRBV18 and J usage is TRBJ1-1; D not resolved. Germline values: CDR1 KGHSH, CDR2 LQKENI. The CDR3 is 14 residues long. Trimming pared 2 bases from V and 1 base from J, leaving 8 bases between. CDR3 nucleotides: TGTGCCAGCTCACCAGGGCCCGCGAACACTGAAGCTTTCTTT. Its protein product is CASSPGPANTEAFF.

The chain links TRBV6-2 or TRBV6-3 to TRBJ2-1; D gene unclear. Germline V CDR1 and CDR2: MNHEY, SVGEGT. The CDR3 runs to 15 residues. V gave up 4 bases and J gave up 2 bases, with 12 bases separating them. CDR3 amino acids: CASSFGANPYNEQFF. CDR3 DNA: TGTGCCAGCAGTTTCGGAGCAAATCCCTACAATGAGCAGTTCTTC.

CDR3 amino acids: CASSQDRTSGYEQYF. The CDR3 region has the DNA TGTGCCAGCAGCCAAGATAGAACTAGCGGGTACGAGCAGTACTTC. This chain connects TRBV4-2 to TRBJ2-7; TRBD2 matches at 9 bases. Germline V lookup: CDR1 LGHNA, CDR2 YNFKEQ. The length of the CDR3 is 15 residues. V was pared by 0 bases and J by 4 bases, with 4 bases of the junction left unmatched.

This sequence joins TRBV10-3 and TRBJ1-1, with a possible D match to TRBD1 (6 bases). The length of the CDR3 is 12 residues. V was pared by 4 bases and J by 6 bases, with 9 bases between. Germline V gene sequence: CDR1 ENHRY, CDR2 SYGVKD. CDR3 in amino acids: CAISGTGPEAFF. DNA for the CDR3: TGTGCCATCAGTGGAACAGGGCCTGAAGCTTTCTTT.

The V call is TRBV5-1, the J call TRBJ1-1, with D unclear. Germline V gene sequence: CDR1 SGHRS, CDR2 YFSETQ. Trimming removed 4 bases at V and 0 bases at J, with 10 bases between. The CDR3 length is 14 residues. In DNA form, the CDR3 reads TGCGCCAGCAGCCTCGATGAGGTGAACACTGAAGCTTTCTTT. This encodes CASSLDEVNTEAFF. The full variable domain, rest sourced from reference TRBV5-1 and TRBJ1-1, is KAGVTQTPRYLIKTRGQQVTLSCSPISGHRSVSWYQQTPGQGLQFLFEYFSETQRNKGNFPGRFSGRQFSNSRSEMNVSTLELGDSALYLCASSLDEVNTEAFFGQGTRLTVV.